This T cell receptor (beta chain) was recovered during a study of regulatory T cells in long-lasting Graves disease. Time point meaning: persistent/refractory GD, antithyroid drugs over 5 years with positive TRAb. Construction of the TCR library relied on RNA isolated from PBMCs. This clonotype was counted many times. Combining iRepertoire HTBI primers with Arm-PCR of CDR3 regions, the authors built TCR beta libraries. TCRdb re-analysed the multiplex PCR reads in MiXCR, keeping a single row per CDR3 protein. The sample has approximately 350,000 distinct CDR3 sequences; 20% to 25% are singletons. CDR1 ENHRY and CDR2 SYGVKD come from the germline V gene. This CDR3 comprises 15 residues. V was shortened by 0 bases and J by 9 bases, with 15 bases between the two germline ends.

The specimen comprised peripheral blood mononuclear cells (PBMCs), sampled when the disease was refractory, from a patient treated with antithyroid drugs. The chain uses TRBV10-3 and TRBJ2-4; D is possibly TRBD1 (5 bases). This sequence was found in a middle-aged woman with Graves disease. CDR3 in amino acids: CAISESLQAQGIQYF. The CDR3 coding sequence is TGTGCCATCAGTGAGTCATTACAGGCCCAGGGCATTCAGTACTTC.